This TCR beta chain was observed in a study of shared clonotypes between healthy human individuals. Profiling relied on immunoSEQ multiplex PCR, and the TCRdb table lists in-frame clones only, not all of them. This sample has over 1.5 million clones, with 98% found just once. The germline V gene encodes CDR1 KGHSH and CDR2 LQKENI. The CDR3 extends over 13 amino acids. V was cut by 6 bases and J by 6 bases, with 12 bases left in between. This clonotype originated in a man in his thirties or forties in good health. V usage is TRBV18 and J usage is TRBJ1-5, with D maybe TRBD1 (5 bases). Material: naive CD4+ T cells sorted from blood. Subset of the sample: CD45RA+ positively selected. The CDR3 here is CASSLGGGQPQHF. CDR3 sequence (DNA): TGTGCCAGCTCTCTCGGGGGGGGTCAGCCCCAGCATTTT.